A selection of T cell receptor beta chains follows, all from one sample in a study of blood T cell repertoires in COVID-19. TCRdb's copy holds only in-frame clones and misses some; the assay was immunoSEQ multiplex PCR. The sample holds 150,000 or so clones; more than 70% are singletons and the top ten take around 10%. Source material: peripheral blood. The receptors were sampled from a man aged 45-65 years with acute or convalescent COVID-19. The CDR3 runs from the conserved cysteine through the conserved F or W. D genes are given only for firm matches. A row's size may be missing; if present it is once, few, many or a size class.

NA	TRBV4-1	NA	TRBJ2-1	CASTRGSSYNEQFF	TGCGCCAGCACCCGGGGGAGCTCCTACAATGAGCAGTTCTTC
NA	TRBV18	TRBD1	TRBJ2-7	CASSPGTDFYEQYF	TGTGCCAGCTCACCAGGGACAGATTTTTACGAGCAGTACTTC
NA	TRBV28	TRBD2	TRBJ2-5	CASNEGWGLREGQETQYF	TGTGCCAGCAACGAGGGATGGGGCTTGCGGGAGGGCCAAGAGACCCAGTACTTC
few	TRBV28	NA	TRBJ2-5	CASRPGRDFRETQYF	TGTGCCAGCAGGCCCGGTCGGGATTTTAGAGAGACCCAGTACTTC
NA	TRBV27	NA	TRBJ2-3	CASSLGPGEPTDTQYF	TGTGCCAGCAGTTTAGGTCCCGGAGAACCCACAGATACGCAGTATTTT
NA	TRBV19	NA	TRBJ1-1	CASSIIGGTEAFF	TGTGCCAGTAGTATAATAGGAGGAACTGAAGCTTTCTTT
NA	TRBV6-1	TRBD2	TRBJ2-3	CASSERGGTYTDTQYF	TGTGCCAGCAGTGAAAGGGGAGGGACTTACACAGATACGCAGTATTTT
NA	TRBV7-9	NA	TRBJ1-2	CASSSYYGYTF	TGTGCCAGCAGTTCCTACTATGGCTACACCTTC
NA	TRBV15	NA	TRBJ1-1	CATSGGANTEAFF	TGTGCCACCAGCGGCGGAGCTAACACTGAAGCTTTCTTT
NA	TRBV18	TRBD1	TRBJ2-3	CASFPGTGGTDTQYF	TGTGCCAGCTTCCCCGGGACAGGGGGCACAGATACGCAGTATTTT
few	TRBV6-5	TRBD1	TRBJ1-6	CASSYTGAIVDSPLHF	TGTGCCAGCAGTTACACAGGGGCGATAGTGGATTCACCCCTCCACTTT
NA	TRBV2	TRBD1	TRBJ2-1	CASSYTGGVNEQFF	TGTGCCAGCAGTTACACAGGGGGCGTCAATGAGCAGTTCTTC
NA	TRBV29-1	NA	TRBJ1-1	CSVEGLQGGNTEAFF	TGCAGCGTTGAAGGACTCCAGGGCGGGAACACTGAAGCTTTCTTT
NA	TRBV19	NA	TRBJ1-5	CASISLQGIYSNQPQHF	TGTGCCAGTATCAGCCTACAGGGAATCTATAGCAATCAGCCCCAGCATTTT
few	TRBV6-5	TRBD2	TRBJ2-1	CASSYSGLAGKREQFF	TGTGCCAGCAGTTACTCCGGACTAGCGGGAAAACGGGAGCAGTTCTTC
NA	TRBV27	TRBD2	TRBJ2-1	CASSLLPPGTSGRAGFF	TGTGCCAGCAGTTTACTGCCGCCCGGGACTAGCGGGAGGGCCGGGTTCTTC
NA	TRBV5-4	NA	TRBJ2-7	CASSLDSGEQYF	TGTGCCAGCAGCTTGGACAGCGGGGAGCAGTACTTC
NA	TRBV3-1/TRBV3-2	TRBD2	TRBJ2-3	CASSGTSGGVITDTQYF	TGTGCCAGCAGCGGGACTAGCGGGGGGGTTATCACAGATACGCAGTATTTT
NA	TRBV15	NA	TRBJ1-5	CATSRGQAGWPQHF	TGTGCCACCAGCAGAGGACAGGCCGGTTGGCCCCAGCATTTT
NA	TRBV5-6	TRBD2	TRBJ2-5	CASSLSAGVGETQYF	TGTGCCAGCAGCTTATCAGCGGGAGTGGGAGAGACCCAGTACTTC
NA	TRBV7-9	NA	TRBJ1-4	CASSSLGGAEKLFF	TGTGCCAGCAGCTCCCTCGGAGGGGCTGAAAAACTGTTTTTT
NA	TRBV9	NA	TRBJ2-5	CASSVGGVQETQYF	TGTGCCAGCAGCGTAGGGGGCGTCCAAGAGACCCAGTACTTC
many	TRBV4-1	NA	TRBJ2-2	CASSDIGGVTGELFF	TGCGCCAGCAGCGATATAGGGGGTGTCACCGGGGAGCTGTTTTTT
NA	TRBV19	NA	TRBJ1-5	CASSPEWDQPQHF	TGTGCCAGTTCCCCGGAGTGGGATCAGCCCCAGCATTTT
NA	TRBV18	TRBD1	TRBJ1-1	CASSYRTGQNTEAFF	TGTGCCAGCTCGTACCGGACAGGTCAGAACACTGAAGCTTTCTTT
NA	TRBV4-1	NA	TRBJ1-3	CASSQWSNSGNTIYF	TGCGCCAGCAGCCAATGGAGTAACTCTGGAAACACCATATATTTT
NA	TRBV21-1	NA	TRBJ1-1	CASSITGLNTEAFF	TGTGCCAGCAGTATAACAGGATTGAACACTGAAGCTTTCTTT
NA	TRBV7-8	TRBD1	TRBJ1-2	CASSRDSYGYTF	TGTGCCAGCAGCCGGGACAGTTATGGCTACACCTTC
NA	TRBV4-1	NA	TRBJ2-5	CASSQDWRVQETQYF	TGCGCCAGCAGCCAAGATTGGCGGGTACAAGAGACCCAGTACTTC
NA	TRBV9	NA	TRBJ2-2	CASRGGLNTGELFF	TGTGCCAGCAGGGGGGGACTGAACACCGGGGAGCTGTTTTTT
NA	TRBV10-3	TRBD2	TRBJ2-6	CAISREGSGANVLTF	TGTGCCATCAGCAGGGAGGGATCTGGGGCCAACGTCCTGACTTTC
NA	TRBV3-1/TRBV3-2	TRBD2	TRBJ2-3	CASSQDLGRGGTDTQYF	TGTGCCAGCAGCCAAGATTTGGGGCGGGGGGGCACAGATACGCAGTATTTT
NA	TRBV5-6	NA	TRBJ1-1	CASSFRGMNTEAFF	TGTGCCAGCAGCTTTCGGGGGATGAACACTGAAGCTTTCTTT
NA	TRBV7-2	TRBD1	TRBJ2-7	CASRTGTDSYEQYF	TGTGCCAGCAGGACCGGGACAGACTCCTACGAGCAGTACTTC
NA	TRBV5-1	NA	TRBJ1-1	CASSPGPNTEAFF	TGCGCCAGCAGCCCCGGTCCGAACACTGAAGCTTTCTTT
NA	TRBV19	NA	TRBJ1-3	CASILGGRGGGNTIYF	TGTGCCAGTATTCTCGGCGGTAGGGGCGGTGGAAACACCATATATTTT
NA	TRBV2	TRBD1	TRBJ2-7	CASSSPPGQVSYEQYF	TGTGCCAGCAGTAGTCCCCCGGGACAGGTTTCCTACGAGCAGTACTTC
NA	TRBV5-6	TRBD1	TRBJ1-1	CASRRLEQGANTEAFF	TGTGCCAGCAGACGTCTGGAACAGGGGGCAAACACTGAAGCTTTCTTT
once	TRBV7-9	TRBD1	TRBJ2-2	CASSFSGTGITGELFF	TGTGCCAGCAGTTTCTCCGGGACAGGTATTACCGGGGAGCTGTTTTTT
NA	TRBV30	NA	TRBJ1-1	CAWRYRVNTEAFF	TGTGCCTGGAGATACAGGGTGAACACTGAAGCTTTCTTT
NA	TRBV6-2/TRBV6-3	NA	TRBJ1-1	CASSYSEIRGTEAFF	TGTGCCAGCAGTTACTCCGAAATCCGGGGCACTGAAGCTTTCTTT